This passage covers 24 T cell receptor beta chains from one sample sequenced in a study of CD8 T cells in Susac syndrome. The RNA input was about 0.5 to 1 ug, and it was reverse transcribed with random hexamers. TCRdb reanalysed the immunoSEQ multiplex PCR reads using MiXCR and keeps one entry per CDR3 protein. The repertoire includes some 300,000 distinct CDR3 sequences, about 82% of them detected once, and about 0.22% sits in the top ten. Material: CD8+ T cells from PBMCs. The receptors were gathered from a human donor with multiple sclerosis.

This chain connects TRBV19 to TRBJ2-3; 7 bases agree with TRBD1. The CDR3 has 16 residues. Germline assignment: CDR1 LNHDA and CDR2 SQIVND (reference sequence). V shed 5 bases and J 5 bases; nucleotides not matched to a gene: 13. The CDR3 loop is CASSSLEGALGDTQYF. CDR3 DNA sequence: TGTGCCAGTAGTTCCCTCGAGGGGGCCTTGGGAGATACGCAGTATTTT.

The gene calls are TRBV6-2 or TRBV6-3 and TRBJ1-1; D is perhaps TRBD1 (5 bases). From germline, CDR1 is MNHEY and CDR2 SVGEGT. Deletions cut 2 bases from V and 1 base from J, with 8 bases between. The CDR3 runs 14 residues. The CDR3 DNA reads as TGTGCCAGCAGTTACAAGGGACCGAACACTGAAGCTTTCTTT. Protein sequence: CASSYKGPNTEAFF.

This chain's CDR3 is CATEGGKQPYF. The CDR3 DNA reads as TGTGCCACCGAAGGAGGGAAACAGCCGTACTTC. V usage is TRBV2 and J usage is TRBJ2-7; perhaps TRBD2 as D (6 bases). The CDR3 is 11 amino acids. Germline V gene data show CDR1 as SNHLY and CDR2 as FYNNEI. V was pared by 10 bases and J by 12 bases, with 19 bases between.

The chain uses TRBV7-9 and TRBJ2-7; possibly TRBD1 or TRBD2 for D (5 bases each). Trimming pared 3 bases from V and 5 bases from J, leaving 11 bases between. In germline, CDR1 is SEHNR, CDR2 FQNEAQ (reference sequence). The CDR3 runs 13 residues. The CDR3 loop is CASSFSQGHEQYF. For the CDR3, the DNA is TGTGCCAGCAGCTTTTCTCAGGGACACGAGCAGTACTTC.

The CDR3: CASSALQGAPWEETQYF. DNA of the CDR3: TGTGCCAGCAGTGCGCTACAGGGGGCACCCTGGGAAGAGACCCAGTACTTC. The gene calls are TRBV28 and TRBJ2-5, with 9 bases lining up with TRBD1. Germline V CDR1 and CDR2: MDHEN, SYDVKM. V gave up 5 bases and J gave up 3 bases; unmatched junction bases: 13. There are 17 residues in the CDR3.

V is TRBV19 and J is TRBJ2-1, with no clear D. Germline V CDR1 and CDR2: LNHDA, SQIVND (reference sequence). The CDR3 has 11 amino acids. V was shortened by 10 bases and J by 8 bases, with 12 bases between the two germline ends. The DNA for the CDR3 is TGTGCCACTGTTGGGGTTTATGAGCAGTTCTTC. Translated, it gives CATVGVYEQFF.

The chain employs TRBV28 and TRBJ2-7, with a weak D call TRBD2 (6 bases). Trimming took off 6 bases at V and 3 bases at J, with 18 bases between the two ends. Germline CDR1 MDHEN, CDR2 SYDVKM. The CDR3 loop spans 15 amino acids. As DNA, the CDR3 is TGTGCCAGCAGCCTATGGGGGGTATGGGTCTACGAGCAGTACTTC. Its protein product is CASSLWGVWVYEQYF.

V gene TRBV27 combines with J gene TRBJ2-1, with D perhaps TRBD1 or TRBD2 (5 bases each). The CDR3 extends over 13 amino acids. Germline CDR1 reads MNHEY; CDR2 reads SMNVEV (reference sequence). V dropped 6 bases and J dropped 6 bases, with 12 bases sitting between them. The CDR3 protein is CASSSGAGNEQFF. DNA for the CDR3: TGTGCCAGCAGCTCCGGGGCTGGCAATGAGCAGTTCTTC.

The chain carries TRBV4-1 and TRBJ1-1; the match to TRBD1 covers 7 bases. V was clipped by 2 bases and J by 4 bases; unmatched bases: 10. From germline, CDR1 is MGHRA and CDR2 YSYEKL. The CDR3 runs to 16 residues. The CDR3 coding sequence is TGCGCCAGCAGCCAAAGCCAGTCCCAGGGGGTCACTGAAGCTTTCTTT. This sequence encodes CASSQSQSQGVTEAFF.

The rearrangement links TRBV11-2 to TRBJ2-1, with 9 bases fitting TRBD2. Per the germline V gene, CDR1 is SGHAT and CDR2 is FQNNGV. The ends lost 6 bases at V and 4 bases at J; junction bases unmatched: 7. CDR3 length: 15 residues. CDR3 DNA: TGTGCCAGCAGATCCGGGACTAGCATTTACAATGAGCAGTTCTTC. This sequence encodes CASRSGTSIYNEQFF.

The V gene is TRBV27, the J gene TRBJ1-2; 8 nucleotides agree with TRBD1. There are 17 residues in the CDR3. CDR1 and CDR2 from the germline V gene are MNHEY and SMNVEV (reference sequence). V gave up 4 bases and J gave up 4 bases; unmatched junction bases: 14. The CDR3 loop reads CASSSVSVDRAFYGYTF. In nucleotides, the CDR3 is TGTGCCAGCAGTTCGGTCTCTGTGGACAGGGCGTTCTATGGCTACACCTTC.

As concerns this clonotype: This clone may be a read error of a much larger clone one base away. This sequence joins TRBV20-1 and TRBJ1-2, with TRBD1 identical over 11 bases. Losses at the gene ends were 5 bases for V and 7 bases for J; bases not matched to a gene: 9. The CDR3 loop spans 14 amino acids. Germline V lookup: CDR1 DFQATT, CDR2 SNEGSKA (reference sequence). The CDR3 reads CSAGDRGWYPGYTF. The CDR3 DNA sequence: TGCAGTGCTGGGGACAGGGGGTGGTACCCTGGCTACACCTTC.

The rearrangement joins TRBV3-1 to TRBJ1-2; no firm D call. Trimming removed 2 bases from V and 8 bases from J, with 18 bases in between. Germline V gene sequence: CDR1 LGHDT, CDR2 YNNKEL (reference sequence). The CDR3 covers 15 residues. DNA for the CDR3: TGTGCCAGCAGCCAACCCGGTCACGGATCGGGAGGCTACACCTTC. This codes for CASSQPGHGSGGYTF.

J is TRBJ2-2 and V is TRBV28; D is perhaps TRBD2 (6 bases). The CDR3 contains 15 residues. Per the germline V gene, CDR1 is MDHEN and CDR2 is SYDVKM. Between the trimmed V and J ends, which lost 3 bases and 3 bases, there was a span of 11 bases. The CDR3 DNA reads TGTGCCAGCAGTTTCCTAGCGCGTGACACCGGGGAGCTGTTTTTT. Residues: CASSFLARDTGELFF.

The chain has TRBV20-1 and TRBJ1-5; D not resolved. This CDR3 is built from 18 residues. V was shortened by 0 bases and J by 5 bases, with 23 bases between the two germline ends. Germline assignment: CDR1 DFQATT and CDR2 SNEGSKA (reference sequence). CDR3 region: CSARDPETVNLFHQPQHF. CDR3 in DNA: TGCAGTGCTAGAGATCCCGAAACAGTAAATTTATTCCATCAGCCCCAGCATTTT.

The V and J genes are TRBV6-2 or TRBV6-3 and TRBJ2-7; 7 bases map to TRBD2. The CDR3 has 14 amino acids. Germline V gene sequence: CDR1 MNHEY, CDR2 SVGEGT. The trim removed 8 bases at V and 3 bases at J, leaving 10 bases unmatched. CDR3 sequence reads: CASGRGTGGYEQYF. DNA for the CDR3: TGTGCCAGCGGCCGCGGGACGGGAGGCTACGAGCAGTACTTC.

The chain combines TRBV11-2 with TRBJ1-1; possible D gene TRBD1, 5 bases. Germline CDR1 reads SGHAT; CDR2 reads FQNNGV. The V end lost 6 bases, the J end lost 0 bases, and 17 bases lay between the germline ends. The length of the CDR3 is 16 residues. CDR3 nucleotide sequence: TGTGCCAGCAGAGTACGGACAATGGGAGTGAACACTGAAGCTTTCTTT. Amino acids: CASRVRTMGVNTEAFF.

The DNA of the CDR3 is TGCAGCGTTGTGGAAGCGGACCTATACAATGAGCAGTTCTTC. This translates into CSVVEADLYNEQFF. This sequence joins TRBV29-1 and TRBJ2-1, with D possibly TRBD2 on 5 matching bases. CDR3 length equals 14 residues. Trimming cost V 4 bases and J 4 bases, with 14 bases left between them. Germline CDR1 and CDR2: SQVTM and ANQGSEA.

The chain couples TRBV6-5 to TRBJ2-7; D is unclear. The V gene's germline CDR1 is MNHEY and CDR2 SVGAGI. The CDR3 contains 15 residues. The ends were cut back, 6 bases at V and 6 bases at J, with 21 bases in the middle. The CDR3 here is CASRPTQGLTGEQYF. CDR3 bases: TGTGCCAGCAGGCCCACCCAAGGCCTTACGGGCGAGCAGTACTTC.

The V call is TRBV19, the J call TRBJ2-1; perhaps TRBD1 as D (5 bases). The CDR3 is 15 residues long. The germline V and J ends were trimmed by 3 bases and 0 bases, with 9 bases remaining between them. CDR1 and CDR2 (germline): LNHDA, SQIVND (reference sequence). The CDR3 DNA sequence: TGTGCCAGTAGTATTCAGGGTAGCTCCTACAATGAGCAGTTCTTC. Translation: CASSIQGSSYNEQFF.

The rearrangement links TRBV15 to TRBJ1-5; 7 positions match TRBD1. From germline, CDR1 is LNHNV and CDR2 YYDKDF (reference sequence). This CDR3 comprises 18 residues. J was trimmed by 2 bases and V by 1 base; bases with no gene match: 11. CDR3 bases: TGTGCCACCAGCAGAGGCGCCCCCCTCGGACAGGGCAATCAGCCCCAGCATTTT. Its translation is CATSRGAPLGQGNQPQHF.

The chain recombines TRBV28 with TRBJ2-5; D may be TRBD1 or TRBD2 (6 bases each). CDR1 and CDR2 from the germline V gene are MDHEN and SYDVKM. The V and J ends lost 2 bases and 2 bases respectively, with 9 bases between them. This CDR3 comprises 14 residues. CDR3 amino acids: CASSLKGGQETQYF. CDR3 sequence (DNA): TGTGCCAGCAGTTTAAAGGGGGGACAAGAGACCCAGTACTTC.

This chain connects TRBV5-4 to TRBJ2-5, with 9 bases matching TRBD1. The CDR3 spans 15 residues. Trimming cost V 3 bases and J 3 bases; bases outside gene matches: 6. Germline loops: CDR1 SGHNT, CDR2 YYREEE (reference sequence). The CDR3, as DNA: TGTGCCAGCAGCTCCCCCGGGACAGGGAAAGAGACCCAGTACTTC. Translating it yields CASSSPGTGKETQYF.

V usage is TRBV12-3 or TRBV12-4 and J usage is TRBJ1-4; 9 positions match TRBD1. The CDR3 runs 15 residues. With V trimmed by 1 base and J by 6 bases, 3 bases remained unmatched. The CDR3, as DNA: TGTGCCAGCAGTTTAGAGGGGGACAGGGATGAAAAACTGTTTTTT. Translation gives CASSLEGDRDEKLFF.